The source of this T cell receptor (beta chain) is a study of T-cell reconstitution after alpha-beta-depleted transplantation in children. The CDR3 loop spans 15 amino acids. In germline, CDR1 is LGHNA, CDR2 YSLEER. The V and J ends lost 0 bases and 4 bases respectively, with 12 bases between them. Molecular barcoding with unique molecular identifiers was used for the TCRbeta library. TCRdb reanalysed the PCR reads using MiXCR and keeps one entry per CDR3 protein. The repertoire has about 360,000 distinct CDR3 sequences, roughly 14% of them found once; the top ten carry about 4.5%. Ten or more counts support this clonotype.

This material consisted of PBMCs, taken from the stem cell graft. This TCR was sampled from a human donor who donated a stem cell graft to a child with Fanconi anemia. The V gene is TRBV4-3, the J gene TRBJ1-1; D remains unclear. CDR3 in amino acids: CASSQDRRIGTEAFF. DNA of the CDR3: TGCGCCAGCAGCCAAGATAGAAGGATCGGCACTGAAGCTTTCTTT.